The T cell receptor (beta chain) under discussion was sequenced for a study of PD-1 blockade in classical Hodgkin lymphoma. Regarding the study as a whole: Partial responders and progressors had significantly lower baseline TCR diversity. When set against healthy donors, newly diagnosed patients were reported to show lower baseline TCR diversity. Why repertoires differed is undefined; disease activity or prior therapy possibly contributed.

The germline gives CDR1 SNHLY, CDR2 FYNNEI. The CDR3 sequence is 12 residues long. Trimming left V 7 bases short and J 4 bases short, with 10 bases between. Documented time point: cycle 4 day 1 (C4D1), after six to seven weeks of nivolumab. Relapse was seen in all patients after autologous stem cell transplantation, and brentuximab vedotin exposure was variable. Using immunoSEQ multiplex PCR, the repertoire was profiled, and TCRdb retains in-frame clones only, with some absent. Among roughly 6,900 clones listed, approximately 86% were seen once. Remarks on this clone: The antigen is not known.

The source is a human donor with classical Hodgkin lymphoma. The chain couples TRBV2 to TRBJ2-5; D is perhaps TRBD2 (5 bases). The input for sequencing was peripheral blood mononuclear cells (PBMCs), taken before the fourth cycle of nivolumab. The CDR3 protein is CASKGAGETQYF. CDR3 coding DNA: TGTGCCAGCAAAGGCGCGGGAGAGACCCAGTACTTC.